This passage covers 27 T cell receptor beta chains from one sample sequenced in a study of post-analysis software for immune sequencing data (dated by TCRdb to between 2014 and 2016). What the research found in general, with its limitations: Roughly 5 TRBV segments, including TRBV5-6, TRBV5-1 and TRBV20-1, were significantly more frequent in patients than controls.

For these TCRs, the target antigens are not known. Library construction relied on PCR. The data were produced on an Illumina HiSeq 2500. Unique molecular identifiers were incorporated into TCR beta cDNA libraries to reduce PCR and sequencing biases. TCRdb reran the public reads through fastp at Q25 and MiXCR, keeping productive beta chains. Here each entry gathers all rows of one CDR3 protein and keeps the most common genes and DNA. This sample comprises fewer than 550,000 distinct CDR3 sequences, around 36% of them detected only once. Of the sample, about 5.6% is held by the ten largest clones. The sequenced sample was blood. The receptors derive from a girl aged 2-17 years with multiple sclerosis.

The V gene is TRBV5-1, the J gene TRBJ2-4; TRBD1 aligns across 8 bases. Gene TRBJ2-7 matches the end of the DNA better, so the J call may be wrong. The germline V gene encodes CDR1 SGHRS and CDR2 YFSETQ. The CDR3 has 14 residues. DNA of the CDR3: TGCGCCAGCAGCTTAGACACAGGGGGTTCCGAGCAGTACTTC. It translates to CASSLDTGGSEQYF.

In this sample, this clonotype turned up a few times. The chain combines TRBV4-1 with TRBJ1-2; no firm D call. CDR1 MGHRA and CDR2 YSYEKL come from the germline V gene. This CDR3 is 16 amino acids long. V was trimmed by 1 base and J by 0 bases, leaving 12 bases between them. The CDR3 region has the DNA TGCGCCAGCAGCCAAGGACGCGCTGCTACTAACTATGGCTACACCTTC. This codes for CASSQGRAATNYGYTF.

The gene calls are TRBV9 and TRBJ2-4; a possible D gene is TRBD2 (6 bases). The CDR3 has 16 amino acids. V was shortened by 3 bases and J by 0 bases, with 13 bases between the two germline ends. From germline, CDR1 is SGDLS and CDR2 YYNGEE. DNA of the CDR3: TGTGCCAGCAGCGACTCATGGGGGGAAGCCAAAAACATTCAGTACTTC. Encoded protein: CASSDSWGEAKNIQYF.

V usage is TRBV6-1 and J usage is TRBJ1-2; D remains unclear. The CDR3 spans 13 residues. The germline CDR1 and CDR2 sequences are MNHNS and SASEGT. V lost 2 bases to trimming and J lost 0 bases, with 4 bases between them. CDR3 DNA: TGTGCCAGCAGTGAACCCCCTAACTATGGCTACACCTTC. The encoded protein is CASSEPPNYGYTF.

The V gene is TRBV20-1, the J gene TRBJ1-2; possible D gene TRBD1, 5 bases. V dropped 3 bases and J dropped 5 bases, with 19 bases sitting between them. The length of the CDR3 is 15 residues. The germline V gene has CDR1 DFQATT and CDR2 SNEGSKA (reference sequence). This chain's CDR3 is CSARETGTVTYGYTF. CDR3 in DNA: TGCAGTGCTAGGGAAACCGGGACCGTGACTTATGGCTACACCTTC.

This chain connects TRBV4-1 to TRBJ2-5; the D call may be TRBD1 or TRBD2 (5 bases each). Germline CDR1 is MGHRA and CDR2 is YSYEKL. The CDR3 length is 14 residues. V lost 1 base to trimming and J lost 4 bases, with 10 bases between them. CDR3 loop: CASSQAGQGETQYF. The CDR3 bases are TGCGCCAGCAGCCAAGCGGGGCAGGGAGAGACCCAGTACTTC.

This chain connects TRBV6-6 to TRBJ1-5; D unresolved. The CDR3 sequence is 17 residues long. The V and J ends lost 4 bases and 7 bases respectively, with 23 bases between them. Germline V gene lookup returns CDR1 MNHNY and CDR2 SVGAGI (reference sequence). This CDR3 reads CASSWIAGSPQKQPQHF. CDR3 coding DNA: TGTGCCAGCAGTTGGATAGCCGGGTCCCCCCAAAAACAGCCCCAGCATTTT.

This clonotype was picked up a small number of times. The V gene is TRBV15, the J gene TRBJ1-2; 7 bases are shared with TRBD1. The junction had 6 bases not matched to a gene; V was cut back by 3 bases and J by 8 bases. The germline V gene has CDR1 LNHNV and CDR2 YYDKDF (reference sequence). The CDR3 covers 13 residues. CDR3 region: CATSSDRAYGYTF. CDR3 sequence (DNA): TGTGCCACCAGCAGCGACAGGGCTTACGGCTACACCTTC.

This clonotype came up a few times. V and J are TRBV20-1 and TRBJ2-3; perhaps TRBD2 as D (5 bases). Per the germline V gene, CDR1 is DFQATT and CDR2 is SNEGSKA (reference sequence). This CDR3 contains 13 residues. The CDR3 bases are TGCACTCCTAGCACTGGGGGCACAGATACGCAGTATTTT. Protein: CTPSTGGTDTQYF.

Only a few counts were recorded for this clonotype. This chain links TRBV4-1 with TRBJ2-7, with 13 bases fitting TRBD2. The CDR3 runs 20 residues. Germline assignment: CDR1 MGHRA and CDR2 YSYEKL. V lost 2 bases, J lost 4 bases, and 17 bases stayed unmatched. Written as DNA, the CDR3 is TGCGCCAGCAGCCAAAGAGGAACTAGCGGGGGGGCCCCCGTATTGTACGAGCAGTACTTC. Translated: CASSQRGTSGGAPVLYEQYF.

The chain has TRBV4-1 and TRBJ1-6; D remains unclear. Germline V gene sequence: CDR1 MGHRA, CDR2 YSYEKL. The CDR3 spans 16 residues. Trimming took 0 bases from V and 7 from J, leaving 13 bases between them. CDR3 residues: CASSQEMPERNSPLHF. For the CDR3, the DNA is TGCGCCAGCAGCCAAGAAATGCCGGAAAGGAATTCACCCCTCCACTTT.

In this sample, this clonotype turned up a few times. This chain links TRBV5-1 with TRBJ2-7; D perhaps matches TRBD1 (5 bases). CDR3 length: 16 residues. Germline V gene sequence: CDR1 SGHRS, CDR2 YFSETQ. V lost 0 bases, J lost 0 bases, and 13 bases lay in between. The CDR3 reads CASSLEVAGNSYEQYF. In DNA, the CDR3 is TGCGCCAGCAGCTTGGAGGTGGCAGGGAACTCCTACGAGCAGTACTTC. Combining the CDR3 with reference TRBV5-1 and TRBJ2-7 gives the whole variable domain KAGVTQTPRYLIKTRGQQVTLSCSPISGHRSVSWYQQTPGQGLQFLFEYFSETQRNKGNFPGRFSGRQFSNSRSEMNVSTLELGDSALYLCASSLEVAGNSYEQYFGPGTRLTVT.

V is TRBV6-5 and J is TRBJ2-5; 7 bases fit TRBD1. The germline V gene encodes CDR1 MNHEY and CDR2 SVGAGI. The CDR3 spans 12 residues. Trimming removed 6 bases from V and 6 bases from J; junction bases left unmatched: 4. CDR3 DNA: TGTGCCAGCAGCCGACAGGGCCAGACCCAGTACTTC. Encoded protein: CASSRQGQTQYF.

The V call is TRBV10-3, the J call TRBJ1-2; 11 bases map to TRBD1. The CDR3 length is 16 residues. Looked up from germline, CDR1 is ENHRY and CDR2 is SYGVKD. Trimming took 3 bases from V and 3 from J; bases not matched to a gene: 6. In DNA, the CDR3 is TGTGCCATCAGTGACGGACAGGGGGCGGGATACTATGGCTACACCTTC. It codes for CAISDGQGAGYYGYTF.

The CDR3 DNA follows: TGTGCCATCAGTGAGTCCCCGTGGCCTAGCGGAGACAATGAGCAGTTCTTC. It is translated as CAISESPWPSGDNEQFF. The chain links TRBV10-3 to TRBJ2-1; 7 bases align to TRBD2. Germline CDR1 reads ENHRY; CDR2 reads SYGVKD. The CDR3 is 17 amino acids. The V gene end was trimmed by 0 bases and the J gene end by 5 bases; junction bases not matched to a gene: 10.

With respect to this clonotype: The junction does not match germline at one end; this may be a read error. The rearrangement uses TRBV28 and TRBJ2-7, with D possibly being TRBD2 (5 bases). Germline CDR1 MDHEN, CDR2 SYDVKM. The CDR3 length is 14 residues. This CDR3 reads CTSSTQRRGYEQYF. The CDR3 nucleotides read TGTACCAGCAGTACCCAACGACGCGGGTACGAGCAGTACTTC.

The chain uses TRBV9 and TRBJ1-2; weak D call: TRBD1 (5 bases). The length of the CDR3 is 14 residues. Germline CDR1 SGDLS, CDR2 YYNGEE. V lost 0 bases to trimming and J lost 4 bases, with 10 bases between them. The CDR3 loop is CASSVGGESYGYTF. CDR3 sequence (DNA): TGTGCCAGCAGCGTAGGAGGGGAGTCCTATGGCTACACCTTC. Full variable domain (outside the CDR3, taken from reference TRBV9 and TRBJ1-2): DSGVTQTPKHLITATGQRVTLRCSPRSGDLSVYWYQQSLDQGLQFLIQYYNGEERAKGNILERFSAQQFPDLHSELNLSSLELGDSALYFCASSVGGESYGYTFGSGTRLTVV.

The V gene is TRBV6-6, the J gene TRBJ2-1, with D tentatively TRBD2 (5 bases). Judging by the DNA end, TRBJ2-7 fits better; the J call may be wrong. CDR3 length: 15 residues. Germline assignment: CDR1 MNHNY and CDR2 SVGAGI (reference sequence). The CDR3 loop is CASSYLGRSNNEQYF. The CDR3 nucleotides are TGTGCCAGCAGTTACTTAGGGAGATCCAACAATGAGCAGTACTTC.

The V call is TRBV18, the J call TRBJ2-5; unclear D gene. The CDR3 sequence is 13 residues long. CDR1 is KGHSH, CDR2 LQKENI, per germline. V lost 2 bases, J lost 11 bases, and 15 bases lay in between. This CDR3 reads CASSPAGNVWQYF. The CDR3 DNA sequence: TGTGCCAGCTCACCAGCCGGAAATGTTTGGCAGTACTTC.

The chain has TRBV6-5 and TRBJ1-2, with D possibly matching TRBD1 (5 bases). CDR3 length: 13 amino acids. The germline CDR1 and CDR2 sequences are MNHEY and SVGAGI. V was cut by 4 bases and J by 4 bases, with 10 bases left in between. The CDR3 coding sequence is TGTGCCAGCAGTTTACCAGACAGCTATGGCTACACCTTC. It specifies CASSLPDSYGYTF.

The DNA for the CDR3 is TGTGCCAGCAGTGAATTGACAGGGTTCTACGAGCAGTACTTC. This sequence encodes CASSELTGFYEQYF. This sequence joins TRBV6-1 and TRBJ2-7; TRBD1 agrees at 7 bases. Germline V gene data show CDR1 as MNHNS and CDR2 as SASEGT. This CDR3 has 14 amino acids. J was trimmed by 3 bases and V by 2 bases; bases with no gene match: 4.

The chain combines TRBV10-3 with TRBJ2-2, with D possibly being TRBD2 (6 bases). The germline CDR1 and CDR2 sequences are ENHRY and SYGVKD. Between the trimmed V and J ends, which lost 5 bases and 2 bases, there was a span of 15 bases. CDR3 size: 16 residues. The CDR3 loop is CAISLTAGPNTGELFF. The CDR3 region has the DNA TGTGCCATCAGTCTTACGGCGGGACCTAACACCGGGGAGCTGTTTTTT.

V and J are TRBV6-5 and TRBJ1-4; possibly TRBD1 for D (6 bases). This CDR3 is 13 amino acids long. V dropped 9 bases and J dropped 8 bases, with 16 bases sitting between them. Germline lookup yields CDR1 MNHEY and CDR2 SVGAGI. The CDR3 reads CARGRGKEEKLFF. CDR3 nucleotides: TGTGCCAGGGGCAGGGGCAAGGAAGAAAAACTGTTTTTT.

This clonotype was detected only once. The rearrangement uses TRBV10-3 and TRBJ1-5; D is ambiguous. CDR1 is ENHRY and CDR2 is SYGVKD in the germline V gene. Trimming took off 4 bases at V and 2 bases at J, with 6 bases between the two ends. The CDR3 runs 13 residues. The CDR3 protein is CAISGGGNQPQHF. CDR3 in DNA: TGTGCCATCAGTGGCGGTGGCAATCAGCCCCAGCATTTT.

This clonotype was counted a few times. The chain links TRBV12-3 or TRBV12-4 to TRBJ1-1, with TRBD1 identical over 7 bases. The CDR3 is 13 residues long. V dropped 2 bases and J dropped 10; count of bases not matched to a gene: 7. The CDR3 here is CASSLKTGNVAFF. The CDR3 region has the DNA TGTGCCAGCAGTTTAAAGACAGGGAATGTAGCTTTCTTT.

This clonotype was recorded a few times. V usage is TRBV5-1 and J usage is TRBJ2-3, with TRBD2 identical over 10 bases. CDR1 and CDR2 (germline): SGHRS, YFSETQ. This CDR3 comprises 13 residues. With V trimmed by 4 bases and J by 7 bases, 3 bases remained unmatched. CDR3: CASSPSGGNTQYF. CDR3 nucleotide sequence: TGCGCCAGCAGCCCTAGCGGGGGAAATACGCAGTATTTT.

This clonotype was observed a handful of times. The rearrangement joins TRBV4-1 to TRBJ2-5; tentatively, D is TRBD1 (6 bases). CDR1 is MGHRA and CDR2 is YSYEKL in the germline V gene. The CDR3 totals 15 residues. Trimming took 0 bases from V and 7 from J, leaving 15 bases between them. CDR3 DNA sequence: TGCGCCAGCAGCCAAGATTTGGGGGCGACAGGGACCCAGTACTTC. Its protein is CASSQDLGATGTQYF.